Following are 25 T cell receptor beta chains from one sample sequenced in a study of shared clonotypes between healthy human individuals. Sequencing was performed with immunoSEQ multiplex PCR; in TCRdb, only in-frame clones are kept and a portion is missing. The table lists 400,000 to 500,000 clones, 70% to 85% of them singletons. The sequenced sample consisted of PBMCs. The receptors derive from a woman aged 40 to 50 in good health. Some clones in this sample may be carry-over from other donors' samples.

Ten or more counts support this clone. At the DNA level, this CDR3 is encoded by other sequences in the same sample as well. The gene calls are TRBV29-1 and TRBJ1-1; a weak D match, TRBD1 (6 bases). The CDR3 runs to 13 residues. With 4 bases removed from V and 4 bases from J, the gap between germline ends came to 13 bases. Germline loops: CDR1 SQVTM, CDR2 ANQGSEA. CDR3 region: CSVAQGSGTEAFF. Here the CDR3 DNA reads TGCAGCGTTGCACAGGGCAGCGGCACTGAAGCTTTCTTT. The whole variable domain, filled in from reference TRBV29-1 and TRBJ1-1, reads SAVISQKPSRDICQRGTSLTIQCQVDSQVTMMFWYRQQPGQSLTLIATANQGSEATYESGFVIDKFPISRPNLTFSTLTVSNMSPEDSSIYLCSVAQGSGTEAFFGQGTRLTVV.

V and J are TRBV6-5 and TRBJ1-2, with D unresolved. The length of the CDR3 is 14 residues. Germline CDR1 is MNHEY and CDR2 is SVGAGI. Between the trimmed V and J ends, which lost 0 bases and 4 bases, there was a span of 9 bases. This chain's CDR3 is CASSYSRGPYGYTF. As DNA, the CDR3 is TGTGCCAGCAGTTACTCCCGAGGGCCCTATGGCTACACCTTC.

This clone was detected once. This sequence joins TRBV30 and TRBJ2-7; D may be TRBD1 (6 bases). Germline assignment: CDR1 GTSNPN and CDR2 SVGIG (reference sequence). This CDR3 comprises 14 residues. The germline V and J ends were trimmed by 5 bases and 4 bases, with 18 bases remaining between them. In DNA form, the CDR3 reads TGTGCCTGGGGCTATTCACAGGGAAAGTACGAGCAGTACTTC. It is translated as CAWGYSQGKYEQYF.

This clone was observed a single time. J is TRBJ2-5 and V is TRBV1; the table's TRBD2 call for D was not verified on the DNA. TRBV1 is described as a pseudogene. CDR3 length: 12 residues. This CDR3 is CTSPGLLETQYF. For the CDR3, the DNA is TGCACCAGCCCCGGACTCCTCGAGACCCAGTACTTC.

This chain links TRBV5-1 with TRBJ1-5, with a weak D call TRBD1 (5 bases). The CDR3 covers 13 residues. The germline V gene encodes CDR1 SGHRS and CDR2 YFSETQ. The V and J ends lost 7 bases and 3 bases respectively, with 11 bases between them. The DNA of the CDR3 is TGCGCCAGCTCCGGAGGGGTCAATCAGCCCCAGCATTTT. Translation: CASSGGVNQPQHF.

Note on this clone: Just one base apart from a much larger clone, this may be a read error. This specimen includes other DNA sequences encoding the same CDR3. This sequence joins TRBV16 and TRBJ2-1, with TRBD2 matching over 8 bases. The CDR3 has 15 amino acids. V lost 2 bases and J lost 0; bases outside the gene matches: 0. Per the germline V gene, CDR1 is KGHSY and CDR2 is FQNENV. Here the CDR3 DNA reads TGTGCCAGCAGCCAACTAGCGGGCTCCTACAATGAGCAGTTCTTC. This translates into CASSQLAGSYNEQFF.

A single count supports this clone. The CDR3 spells CASNIGQGLNTEAFF. DNA for the CDR3: TGTGCCAGCAACATCGGACAGGGGCTGAACACTGAAGCTTTCTTT. V gene TRBV21-1 combines with J gene TRBJ1-1; the table calls TRBD1, which could not be checked here. TRBV21-1 is a documented pseudogene. The CDR3 extends over 15 amino acids.

Comment on this clone: One base away lies a much larger clone, so this may be a sequencing read error. The gene calls are TRBV5-8 and TRBJ2-1; no firm D call. Germline V lookup: CDR1 SGHTS, CDR2 YDEGEE. This CDR3 has 15 residues. The CDR3 DNA is TGTGCCAGCAGCTTCGGCTTTAGCTCCTACAATAAGCAGTTCTTC. Translation: CASSFGFSSYNKQFF.

This chain links TRBV27 with TRBJ2-7; 14 bases are a match to TRBD2. The CDR3 sequence is 19 residues long. Germline CDR1 reads MNHEY; CDR2 reads SMNVEV (reference sequence). The J segment lost 4 bases and the V segment lost 1 base, leaving 12 bases of the junction unmatched. The CDR3 protein is CASSLFLPRLAGGKYEQYF. The CDR3 DNA reads as TGTGCCAGCAGTTTATTCCTACCCCGACTAGCGGGAGGGAAATACGAGCAGTACTTC.

V gene TRBV7-9 combines with J gene TRBJ1-1; the D is unclear. The V end lost 5 bases, the J end lost 7 bases, and 26 bases lay between the germline ends. CDR1 and CDR2 (germline): SEHNR, FQNEAQ (reference sequence). This CDR3 spans 17 amino acids. The CDR3 DNA is TGTGCCAGCAGCCCCCACAAAGAGGCCTACCGTGGGCTTGAAGCTTTCTTT. Translating gives CASSPHKEAYRGLEAFF.

The rearrangement joins TRBV4-3 to TRBJ2-1, with D tentatively TRBD2 (6 bases). The CDR3 spans 15 residues. V shed 2 bases and J shed 4 bases, with 12 bases lying between them. Germline CDR1 and CDR2: LGHNA and YSLEER. CDR3 amino acids: CASSQNAGTYNEQFF. CDR3 sequence (DNA): TGCGCCAGCAGCCAAAACGCGGGAACTTACAATGAGCAGTTCTTC.

This clone has more than one count but fewer than ten. The rearrangement uses TRBV11-2 and TRBJ1-1, with D possibly matching TRBD1 (6 bases). Trimming shortened V by 2 bases and J by 0 bases, and 10 bases separated the two germline ends. Germline lookup yields CDR1 SGHAT and CDR2 FQNNGV. The CDR3 spans 15 residues. CDR3 DNA: TGTGCCAGCAGCTTATTTGGGGGCATGAACACTGAAGCTTTCTTT. Residues: CASSLFGGMNTEAFF.

V and J are TRBV28 and TRBJ2-7; D may be TRBD2 (6 bases). There are 12 residues in the CDR3. CDR1 is MDHEN and CDR2 is SYDVKM in the germline V gene. Trimming pared 6 bases from V and 4 bases from J, leaving 10 bases between. Here the CDR3 DNA reads TGTGCCAGCAGCCCAAGCGGGTACGAGCAGTACTTC. This encodes CASSPSGYEQYF.

CDR3 in amino acids: CASSEWGGGTTDTQYF. In nucleotides, the CDR3 is TGTGCCAGCAGTGAATGGGGAGGGGGTACCACAGATACGCAGTATTTT. The genes are TRBV25-1 and TRBJ2-3; D may be TRBD2 (7 bases). V was trimmed by 1 base and J by 2 bases, leaving 13 bases between them. Germline-derived CDR1 and CDR2 are MGHDK and SYGVNS. This CDR3 region has 16 residues.

The V and J genes are TRBV4-3 and TRBJ2-7, with 11 bases identical to TRBD1. CDR1 LGHNA and CDR2 YSLEER come from the germline V gene. V lost 3 bases, J lost 4 bases, and 5 bases stayed unmatched. This CDR3 is built from 15 residues. CDR3 residues: CASSHNRDRGYEQYF. The CDR3 bases are TGCGCCAGCAGCCATAACCGGGACAGGGGGTACGAGCAGTACTTC.

The gene calls are TRBV30 and TRBJ2-7, with TRBD2 as a possible D gene (5 bases). This CDR3 spans 13 amino acids. V was pared by 3 bases and J by 3 bases, with 12 bases between. Germline V gene lookup returns CDR1 GTSNPN and CDR2 SVGIG (reference sequence). The CDR3 here is CAWSPTADYEQYF. Written as DNA, the CDR3 is TGTGCCTGGAGCCCCACAGCGGACTACGAGCAGTACTTC.

This clone was counted at least ten times. This rearrangement joins TRBV6-6 to TRBJ2-1; 8 nucleotides match TRBD2. This CDR3 region has 13 residues. J gave up 8 bases and V 2 bases, and 2 bases lay outside the gene matches. Germline CDR1 MNHNY, CDR2 SVGAGI (reference sequence). The CDR3 loop is CASSYRGGYEQFF. The CDR3, as DNA: TGTGCCAGCAGTTACCGGGGGGGCTATGAGCAGTTCTTC.

The genes are TRBV28 and TRBJ2-1, with 7 bases aligning to TRBD1. With 1 base clipped from V and 4 bases from J, the junction kept 10 bases outside the gene matches. Germline lookup yields CDR1 MDHEN and CDR2 SYDVKM. CDR3 length equals 17 residues. CDR3 sequence: CASSLSLPGQTYNEQFF. CDR3 coding DNA: TGTGCCAGCAGTTTATCCCTTCCGGGACAGACTTACAATGAGCAGTTCTTC.

A word on this clone: Distinct nucleotide sequences in the sample also encode this CDR3. The chain joins TRBV5-1 to TRBJ1-1; 8 nucleotides agree with TRBD1. V dropped 4 bases and J dropped 5; count of bases not matched to a gene: 7. In germline, CDR1 is SGHRS, CDR2 YFSETQ. The CDR3 runs to 14 residues. CDR3 coding DNA: TGCGCCAGCAGCCTAGAAACAGGGGGGACTGAAGCTTTCTTT. Protein product: CASSLETGGTEAFF.

The rearrangement links TRBV18 to TRBJ2-1, with 12 bases matching TRBD2. This CDR3 has 14 residues. Losses at the gene ends were 8 bases for V and 6 bases for J; bases not matched to a gene: 5. Germline loops: CDR1 KGHSH, CDR2 LQKENI. CDR3 in DNA: TGTGCCAGCCTAGCGGGAGGGCCAGGCAATGAGCAGTTCTTC. Its translation is CASLAGGPGNEQFF.

The chain couples TRBV19 to TRBJ1-1; 7 bases are shared with TRBD1. V gave up 8 bases and J gave up 1 base; unmatched junction bases: 7. The length of the CDR3 is 14 residues. The germline V gene encodes CDR1 LNHDA and CDR2 SQIVND (reference sequence). CDR3 sequence: CASSYDRANTEAFF. CDR3 DNA: TGTGCCAGTTCATACGACAGGGCGAACACTGAAGCTTTCTTT.

The chain recombines TRBV30 with TRBJ1-2; D might be TRBD1 (6 bases). CDR1 and CDR2 (germline): GTSNPN, SVGIG (reference sequence). Between the trimmed V and J ends, which lost 2 bases and 5 bases, there was a span of 12 bases. This CDR3 contains 13 residues. CDR3 sequence: CAWSPGQTYGYTF. In DNA form, the CDR3 reads TGTGCCTGGAGTCCGGGACAAACTTATGGCTACACCTTC.

The gene calls are TRBV16 and TRBJ2-1; D not certain. Per germline, CDR1 KGHSY and CDR2 FQNENV. The CDR3 covers 13 residues. V lost 4 bases to trimming and J lost 6 bases, with 10 bases between them. CDR3 residues: CASSPYRSNEQFF. As DNA, the CDR3 is TGTGCCAGCAGCCCCTACCGCAGCAATGAGCAGTTCTTC. Looking up the rest from reference TRBV16 and TRBJ2-1 gives the full variable domain: GEEVAQTPKHLVRGEGQKAKLYCAPIKGHSYVFWYQQVLKNEFKFLISFQNENVFDETGMPKERFSAKCLPNSPCSLEIQATKLEDSAVYFCASSPYRSNEQFFGPGTRLTVL.

This clone was observed a single time. V is TRBV28 and J is TRBJ2-2; D is ambiguous. Per the germline V gene, CDR1 is MDHEN and CDR2 is SYDVKM. CDR3 length: 13 amino acids. Trimming took 4 bases from V and 2 from J, leaving 5 bases between them. CDR3 sequence reads: CASSSPNTGELFF. For the CDR3, the DNA is TGTGCCAGCAGTTCCCCCAACACCGGGGAGCTGTTTTTT.

This chain links TRBV5-1 with TRBJ2-2; D perhaps matches TRBD2 (5 bases). The germline gives CDR1 SGHRS, CDR2 YFSETQ. The V end was cut by 7 bases, the J end by 1 base, with 11 bases between. The CDR3 has 14 residues. CDR3 amino acids: CASWSGLNTGELFF. The CDR3 bases are TGCGCCAGCTGGAGCGGCCTGAACACCGGGGAGCTGTTTTTT.